The 3 T cell receptor beta chains reported below all come from one sample, sequenced in a study of T cell responses to AZD1222 COVID-19 vaccine. The repertoire was sequenced with immunoSEQ multiplex PCR; TCRdb's copy has only in-frame clones and lacks some. Among 150,000 to 180,000 clones, approximately 87% were seen once, and the ten largest hold approximately 5.1%. The sequencing used peripheral blood, collected on day 0 of MenACWY control vaccination. These receptors all stem from an adult in good health.

The CDR3 is CSVLVAGTYEQYF. The CDR3 DNA follows: TGCAGCGTTCTCGTAGCAGGTACCTACGAGCAGTACTTC. The rearrangement uses TRBV29-1 and TRBJ2-7; D uncertain. The CDR3 consists of 13 residues. V was pared by 5 bases and J by 2 bases, with 13 bases between. CDR1 and CDR2 (germline): SQVTM, ANQGSEA.

The chain uses TRBV19 and TRBJ1-2; D not certain. V was pared by 5 bases and J by 8 bases, with 21 bases between. There are 15 residues in the CDR3. Germline V lookup: CDR1 LNHDA, CDR2 SQIVND (reference sequence). CDR3 region: CASSPTGPRGGGYTF. CDR3 nucleotides: TGTGCCAGTAGTCCGACCGGGCCTAGAGGAGGGGGCTACACCTTC.

This clone has only one observation. The chain has TRBV24-1 and TRBJ1-5; D remains ambiguous. V lost 2 bases and J 1 base, leaving 17 bases between the germline ends. Looked up from germline, CDR1 is KGHDR and CDR2 is SFDVKD. CDR3 size: 18 residues. CDR3 coding DNA: TGTGCCACCAGTGATTATTATCAATGGGGATCGAGCAATCAGCCCCAGCATTTT. It encodes CATSDYYQWGSSNQPQHF.